The rows below give T cell receptor beta chains drawn from one sample of a study of blood T cell repertoires in COVID-19. This table comes from immunoSEQ multiplex PCR, and its TCRdb copy is limited to in-frame clones, with some not included. The sample includes around 40,000 clones, roughly 77% seen only once; the top ten take roughly 40%. The sample consisted of peripheral blood. All receptors come from a man older than 75 with active or convalescent COVID-19. The CDR3 runs from the conserved cysteine through the conserved F or W. The D gene is left open where the match is weak. The size field is filled for only some rows; it gives once, few, many or a size class.

cdr3_nt	cdr3_aa	j_call	d_call	clone_size	v_call
TGTGCCAGCAGCCAAGTTAGCGGGGGTTACAATGAGCAGTTCTTC	CASSQVSGGYNEQFF	TRBJ2-1	TRBD2	-	TRBV14
TGTGCCAGCAGTTGGGGACAGCAAGAGACCCAGTACTTC	CASSWGQQETQYF	TRBJ2-5	TRBD1	-	TRBV25-1
TGTGCCAGCAGCCCGAGCCAGGGAAATCAGCCCCAGCATTTT	CASSPSQGNQPQHF	TRBJ1-5	-	few	TRBV3-1/TRBV3-2
TGTGCCAGCAGCGTGACAGGTACTGGAAACACCATATATTTT	CASSVTGTGNTIYF	TRBJ1-3	-	-	TRBV9
TGTGCCAGCAGGGAGCTCTGGGAGTCTTCACCCCTCCACTTT	CASRELWESSPLHF	TRBJ1-6	-	-	TRBV2
TGTGCTAGCAGCTTAGGCAGCGGATCTAACACCGGGGAGCTGTTTTTT	CASSLGSGSNTGELFF	TRBJ2-2	-	few	TRBV7-7
TGTGCCAGCAGCGCTGAAACAGGGTATGGCTACACCTTC	CASSAETGYGYTF	TRBJ1-2	-	-	TRBV2
TGCAGCACCAAAGGGGCGGGAACTAACAATGAGCAGTTCTTC	CSTKGAGTNNEQFF	TRBJ2-1	-	once	TRBV29-1
TGTGCCAGCAGCGTAGGTGTTATTTCCTACGAGCAGTACTTC	CASSVGVISYEQYF	TRBJ2-7	-	-	TRBV7-2
TGTGCCAGCTCACCGGCCAGGACTAGCGGGCCTAGCTCCTACAATGAGCAGTTCTTC	CASSPARTSGPSSYNEQFF	TRBJ2-1	TRBD2	-	TRBV18
TGTGCCAGCAGTAACACAGGGAATCAGCCCCAGCATTTT	CASSNTGNQPQHF	TRBJ1-5	-	-	TRBV6-5
TGTGCCAGTAGACAGACACCATTACACACAGATACGCAGTATTTT	CASRQTPLHTDTQYF	TRBJ2-3	-	-	TRBV19
TGTGCCAGCTCACCGCCGACAGGGGTCACTGAAGCTTTCTTT	CASSPPTGVTEAFF	TRBJ1-1	TRBD1	-	TRBV18
TGTGCCTGGAGCAGAGGTCTAGCAGACTACAATGAGCAGTTCTTC	CAWSRGLADYNEQFF	TRBJ2-1	-	-	TRBV30
TGTGCCAGCACCCTGGGGGGCACCGGGGAGCTGTTTTTT	CASTLGGTGELFF	TRBJ2-2	-	-	TRBV27